This T cell receptor beta chain appears in the sequencing data of a study of breast tumors, draining lymph nodes, adjacent tissues. TCRdb re-called the multiplex PCR reads through MiXCR, storing one row per CDR3 protein. This sample yields 66,000 or so distinct CDR3 sequences, of which 40% to 45% are seen a single time; approximately 8.7% belongs to the top ten. Findings and caveats of the study: Findings are consistent with lymph node origin and intratumoral expansion of most tumor T cells.

The CDR3 spans 14 residues. Germline V lookup: CDR1 DFQATT, CDR2 SNEGSKA (reference sequence). Comment on this clonotype: Its antigen remains unknown. The conserved final phenylalanine or tryptophan is absent from the CDR3, which likely points to a read error.

The sequenced sample was breast tumor tissue. This sequence joins TRBV20-1 and TRBJ2-1; TRBD1 might be the D (6 bases). This clonotype was obtained from a female donor with breast cancer. Some clones in this sample may be carry-over from other donors' samples. CDR3 amino acids: CSARGRGTYTEQFS. CDR3 nucleotides: TGCAGTGCTCGAGGCAGGGGAACCTACACTGAGCAGTTCTCC.